Listed below are T cell receptor beta chains from one sample, sequenced in a study of OX40 agonist ivuxolimab in advanced cancers. This table comes from immunoSEQ multiplex PCR, and its TCRdb copy is limited to in-frame clones, with some not included. The sample lists roughly 80,000 clones; around 84% were seen once. Material: CD4+ or CD8+ T cells sorted from blood, obtained in a trial of the OX40 agonist ivuxolimab. The receptor source for this set is an adult with an advanced solid tumor such as melanoma, head and neck, liver or kidney cancer. Both conserved end residues are part of each CDR3. Fields, in order: V gene, J gene, D gene, clone size, CDR3 length, CDR3 protein, CDR3 DNA. D genes are given only for firm matches. For some rows the clone size is stated as once, few or many, or as a class when expanded; others skip it.

v_call: TRBV4-2
j_call: TRBJ1-1
d_call: -
clone_size: -
cdr3_length: 14
cdr3_aa: CASSQDRGETEAFF
cdr3_nt: TGTGCCAGCAGCCAAGATCGCGGGGAAACTGAAGCTTTCTTT

v_call: TRBV7-3
j_call: TRBJ1-2
d_call: -
clone_size: -
cdr3_length: 14
cdr3_aa: CASSQGTSNYGYTF
cdr3_nt: TGTGCCAGCAGCCAAGGGACATCCAACTATGGCTACACCTTC

v_call: TRBV9
j_call: TRBJ2-1
d_call: -
clone_size: once
cdr3_length: 14
cdr3_aa: CASSVSPVHYEQFF
cdr3_nt: TGTGCCAGCAGCGTCTCCCCCGTCCATTACGAGCAGTTCTTC

v_call: TRBV7-6
j_call: TRBJ2-3
d_call: -
clone_size: once
cdr3_length: 12
cdr3_aa: CASSPHTDTQYF
cdr3_nt: TGTGCCAGCAGTCCCCACACAGATACGCAGTATTTT

v_call: TRBV19
j_call: TRBJ2-5
d_call: -
clone_size: -
cdr3_length: 14
cdr3_aa: CATTITGREVTQYF
cdr3_nt: TGTGCCACCACCATAACCGGCAGGGAGGTGACCCAGTACTTC

v_call: TRBV7-3
j_call: TRBJ2-3
d_call: -
clone_size: -
cdr3_length: 13
cdr3_aa: CASSFMSGDTQYF
cdr3_nt: TGTGCCAGCAGCTTCATGTCCGGGGATACGCAGTATTTT

v_call: TRBV28
j_call: TRBJ2-7
d_call: TRBD1
clone_size: -
cdr3_length: 14
cdr3_aa: CASRTGTVDGEQYF
cdr3_nt: TGTGCCAGCAGAACCGGGACAGTCGACGGCGAGCAGTACTTC

v_call: TRBV4-3
j_call: TRBJ1-2
d_call: -
clone_size: -
cdr3_length: 15
cdr3_aa: CASSQDPGTSYGYTF
cdr3_nt: TGCGCCAGCAGCCAAGATCCGGGAACGTCCTATGGCTACACCTTC

v_call: TRBV7-9
j_call: TRBJ1-1
d_call: -
clone_size: -
cdr3_length: 14
cdr3_aa: CASSLRGGDTEAFF
cdr3_nt: TGTGCCAGCAGCCTCCGCGGGGGGGACACTGAAGCTTTCTTT

v_call: TRBV7-9
j_call: TRBJ2-1
d_call: TRBD2
clone_size: few
cdr3_length: 16
cdr3_aa: CASSLLRGLKYNEQFF
cdr3_nt: TGTGCCAGCAGCCTCCTCCGGGGACTAAAATACAATGAGCAGTTCTTC

v_call: TRBV6-1
j_call: TRBJ1-5
d_call: -
clone_size: -
cdr3_length: 14
cdr3_aa: CASSEAGPGLPQHF
cdr3_nt: TGTGCCAGCAGTGAAGCAGGGCCCGGTCTCCCCCAGCATTTT

v_call: TRBV29-1
j_call: TRBJ1-2
d_call: TRBD1
clone_size: once
cdr3_length: 13
cdr3_aa: CSVGTPGQLFITF
cdr3_nt: TGCAGCGTTGGTACTCCGGGACAGCTATTTATCACCTTC

v_call: TRBV5-5
j_call: TRBJ1-1
d_call: -
clone_size: -
cdr3_length: 14
cdr3_aa: CASSFATYNPEAFF
cdr3_nt: TGTGCCAGCAGCTTTGCCACATACAACCCTGAAGCTTTCTTT

v_call: TRBV6-5
j_call: TRBJ1-5
d_call: -
clone_size: -
cdr3_length: 15
cdr3_aa: CASSYSGLGNQPQHF
cdr3_nt: TGTGCCAGCAGTTACTCGGGTCTTGGCAATCAGCCCCAGCATTTT

v_call: TRBV2
j_call: TRBJ2-3
d_call: TRBD2
clone_size: -
cdr3_length: 13
cdr3_aa: CASSGGKAVPQYF
cdr3_nt: TGTGCCAGCAGCGGGGGGAAGGCAGTCCCGCAGTATTTT

v_call: TRBV28
j_call: TRBJ2-1
d_call: TRBD1
clone_size: few
cdr3_length: 17
cdr3_aa: CASSLEQGSQQYNEQFF
cdr3_nt: TGTGCCAGCAGTTTAGAACAGGGGAGTCAACAATACAATGAGCAGTTCTTC

v_call: TRBV5-1
j_call: TRBJ1-5
d_call: -
clone_size: -
cdr3_length: 14
cdr3_aa: CASSWGGSEQPQHF
cdr3_nt: TGCGCCAGCAGCTGGGGGGGGTCGGAACAGCCCCAGCATTTT

v_call: TRBV30
j_call: TRBJ1-2
d_call: TRBD1
clone_size: -
cdr3_length: 14
cdr3_aa: CAWRGEGQGTGYTF
cdr3_nt: TGTGCCTGGAGAGGAGAGGGACAGGGGACGGGCTACACCTTC

v_call: TRBV6-1
j_call: TRBJ1-3
d_call: -
clone_size: -
cdr3_length: 18
cdr3_aa: CASSEAARMGQGGNTIYF
cdr3_nt: TGTGCCAGCAGTGAAGCGGCGCGGATGGGCCAGGGAGGAAACACCATATATTTT

v_call: TRBV5-5
j_call: TRBJ2-7
d_call: -
clone_size: -
cdr3_length: 13
cdr3_aa: CASSPPLSYEQYF
cdr3_nt: TGTGCCAGCAGCCCACCCCTCTCCTACGAGCAGTACTTC

v_call: TRBV7-9
j_call: TRBJ2-7
d_call: TRBD1
clone_size: -
cdr3_length: 13
cdr3_aa: CASSSYRGPEQYF
cdr3_nt: TGTGCCAGCAGCTCCTACAGGGGGCCCGAGCAGTACTTC

v_call: TRBV5-4
j_call: TRBJ2-7
d_call: -
clone_size: once
cdr3_length: 14
cdr3_aa: CASSSPGRAYEQYF
cdr3_nt: TGTGCCAGCAGTTCCCCGGGACGGGCCTACGAGCAGTACTTC

v_call: TRBV7-8
j_call: TRBJ1-4
d_call: -
clone_size: few
cdr3_length: 15
cdr3_aa: CASSETRGAGEKLFF
cdr3_nt: TGTGCCAGCAGCGAAACCCGCGGGGCGGGTGAAAAACTGTTTTTT

v_call: TRBV9
j_call: TRBJ2-3
d_call: TRBD2
clone_size: -
cdr3_length: 17
cdr3_aa: CASSALRTSDRTDTQYF
cdr3_nt: TGTGCCAGCAGCGCTCTTCGGACTAGCGACCGCACAGATACGCAGTATTTT

v_call: TRBV2
j_call: TRBJ2-2
d_call: -
clone_size: -
cdr3_length: 15
cdr3_aa: CASSEYEADTRELFF
cdr3_nt: TGTGCCAGCAGTGAGTATGAGGCGGACACCAGGGAGCTGTTTTTT

v_call: TRBV28
j_call: TRBJ1-5
d_call: -
clone_size: -
cdr3_length: 11
cdr3_aa: CATGGVRAQHF
cdr3_nt: TGTGCCACGGGGGGGGTGAGGGCCCAGCATTTT

v_call: TRBV14
j_call: TRBJ1-2
d_call: -
clone_size: -
cdr3_length: 14
cdr3_aa: CASSLSGGGYGYTF
cdr3_nt: TGTGCCAGCAGCCTCAGTGGGGGTGGCTATGGCTACACCTTC

v_call: TRBV7-9
j_call: TRBJ1-3
d_call: -
clone_size: -
cdr3_length: 16
cdr3_aa: CASSLGGGSSGNTIYF
cdr3_nt: TGTGCCAGCAGCTTAGGAGGGGGAAGTTCTGGAAACACCATATATTTT

v_call: TRBV6-1
j_call: TRBJ2-7
d_call: -
clone_size: -
cdr3_length: 13
cdr3_aa: CASSPSGFHEQYF
cdr3_nt: TGTGCCAGCAGCCCTTCAGGGTTCCACGAGCAGTACTTC

v_call: TRBV5-1
j_call: TRBJ1-5
d_call: -
clone_size: -
cdr3_length: 14
cdr3_aa: CASSIAGRGQPQHF
cdr3_nt: TGCGCCAGCAGTATAGCAGGGAGGGGTCAGCCCCAGCATTTT

v_call: TRBV5-5
j_call: TRBJ1-1
d_call: -
clone_size: -
cdr3_length: 14
cdr3_aa: CASSTPGGNTEAFF
cdr3_nt: TGTGCCAGCAGCACACCCGGCGGTAACACTGAAGCTTTCTTT

v_call: TRBV19
j_call: TRBJ1-1
d_call: -
clone_size: -
cdr3_length: 13
cdr3_aa: CASSTVIDTEAFF
cdr3_nt: TGTGCCAGTAGTACCGTTATAGACACTGAAGCTTTCTTT

v_call: TRBV27
j_call: TRBJ2-7
d_call: -
clone_size: -
cdr3_length: 14
cdr3_aa: CASSTRAGRGEQYF
cdr3_nt: TGTGCCAGCAGTACTAGGGCCGGGCGTGGCGAGCAGTACTTC

v_call: TRBV18
j_call: TRBJ1-5
d_call: -
clone_size: -
cdr3_length: 13
cdr3_aa: CASSLGLDQPQHF
cdr3_nt: TGTGCCAGCTCACTAGGGTTGGATCAGCCCCAGCATTTT

v_call: TRBV6-1
j_call: TRBJ1-1
d_call: -
clone_size: -
cdr3_length: 14
cdr3_aa: CASRPGATYTEAFF
cdr3_nt: TGTGCCAGCAGACCGGGGGCCACCTACACTGAAGCTTTCTTT

v_call: TRBV5-1
j_call: TRBJ2-3
d_call: TRBD2
clone_size: -
cdr3_length: 13
cdr3_aa: CASGRGEPDTQYF
cdr3_nt: TGCGCCAGCGGGCGGGGGGAACCAGATACGCAGTATTTT

v_call: TRBV7-6
j_call: TRBJ2-6
d_call: TRBD1
clone_size: -
cdr3_length: 19
cdr3_aa: CASSSEIRPGGAGANVLTF
cdr3_nt: TGTGCCAGCAGCTCCGAGATACGACCAGGGGGAGCTGGGGCCAACGTCCTGACTTTC

v_call: TRBV11-2
j_call: TRBJ2-5
d_call: TRBD2
clone_size: -
cdr3_length: 15
cdr3_aa: CASSLDGGNQETQYF
cdr3_nt: TGTGCCAGCAGCTTGGACGGGGGGAACCAAGAGACCCAGTACTTC

v_call: TRBV12-5
j_call: TRBJ2-3
d_call: -
clone_size: -
cdr3_length: 15
cdr3_aa: CASGLDRGQPDTQYF
cdr3_nt: TGTGCTAGTGGTTTGGATCGGGGACAACCAGATACGCAGTATTTT

v_call: TRBV6-1
j_call: TRBJ2-7
d_call: -
clone_size: -
cdr3_length: 12
cdr3_aa: CASTQARGEQYF
cdr3_nt: TGTGCCAGCACCCAAGCCAGGGGAGAGCAGTACTTC

v_call: TRBV4-1
j_call: TRBJ2-3
d_call: TRBD1
clone_size: -
cdr3_length: 16
cdr3_aa: CASSQVGRGRADTQYF
cdr3_nt: TGCGCCAGCAGCCAAGTGGGCAGGGGGCGTGCAGATACGCAGTATTTT

v_call: TRBV6-5
j_call: TRBJ1-6
d_call: -
clone_size: -
cdr3_length: 14
cdr3_aa: CASRPDIANSPLHF
cdr3_nt: TGTGCCAGCAGACCGGACATAGCTAATTCACCCCTCCACTTT

v_call: TRBV7-9
j_call: TRBJ2-5
d_call: -
clone_size: -
cdr3_length: 12
cdr3_aa: CASSPIGETQYF
cdr3_nt: TGTGCCAGCAGCCCGATCGGTGAGACCCAGTACTTC

v_call: TRBV19
j_call: TRBJ2-1
d_call: -
clone_size: -
cdr3_length: 14
cdr3_aa: CASSIGWSYNEQFF
cdr3_nt: TGTGCCAGTAGTATAGGATGGTCCTACAATGAGCAGTTCTTC

v_call: TRBV4-1
j_call: TRBJ1-4
d_call: -
clone_size: -
cdr3_length: 14
cdr3_aa: CASSQAQTNEKLFF
cdr3_nt: TGCGCCAGCAGCCAAGCACAGACCAATGAAAAACTGTTTTTT

v_call: TRBV5-1
j_call: TRBJ1-6
d_call: -
clone_size: -
cdr3_length: 15
cdr3_aa: CASSLESSYNSPLHF
cdr3_nt: TGCGCCAGCAGTTTGGAGAGCTCCTATAATTCACCCCTCCACTTT

v_call: TRBV28
j_call: TRBJ2-2
d_call: TRBD2
clone_size: -
cdr3_length: 16
cdr3_aa: CASSLTSGGASGELFF
cdr3_nt: TGTGCCAGCAGCCTGACTAGCGGGGGGGCCTCCGGGGAGCTGTTTTTT